This T cell receptor beta chain is drawn from a study of blood T cells in healthy people across ages. This clonotype was detected only a few times. The CDR3 loop spans 15 amino acids. The germline V gene has CDR1 MDHEN and CDR2 SYDVKM. The authors ran a second PCR of 7 to 11 cycles using a sample-barcoded 5' primer and a J-beta primer mix. TCRdb itself ran the 5' RACE reads through MiXCR, one entry per CDR3 protein. The data show about 970,000 distinct CDR3 sequences, roughly 51% seen once. This sequence originates from a woman aged 55-69 years in good health. The source material was blood. The genes are TRBV28 and TRBJ2-7; weak D call: TRBD2 (6 bases). The J call is in doubt because the DNA end fits TRBJ2-5 better. CDR3 DNA sequence: TGTGCCAGCAGTTACCCGGGGAGGCGGAGAGAGACCCAGTACTTC. It encodes CASSYPGRRRETQYF.